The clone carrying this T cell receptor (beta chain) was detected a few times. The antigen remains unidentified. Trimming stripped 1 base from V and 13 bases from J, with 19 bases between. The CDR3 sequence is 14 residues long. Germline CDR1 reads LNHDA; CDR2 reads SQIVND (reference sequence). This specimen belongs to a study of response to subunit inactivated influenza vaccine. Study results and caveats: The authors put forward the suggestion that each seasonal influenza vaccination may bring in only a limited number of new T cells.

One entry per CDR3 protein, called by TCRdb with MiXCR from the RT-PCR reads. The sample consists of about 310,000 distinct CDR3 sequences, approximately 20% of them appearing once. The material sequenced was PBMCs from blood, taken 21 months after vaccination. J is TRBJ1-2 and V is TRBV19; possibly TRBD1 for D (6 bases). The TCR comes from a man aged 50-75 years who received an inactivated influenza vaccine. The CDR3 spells CASSIGQELSTGTF. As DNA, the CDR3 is TGTGCCAGTAGTATAGGACAGGAGCTATCAACCGGCACCTTC.